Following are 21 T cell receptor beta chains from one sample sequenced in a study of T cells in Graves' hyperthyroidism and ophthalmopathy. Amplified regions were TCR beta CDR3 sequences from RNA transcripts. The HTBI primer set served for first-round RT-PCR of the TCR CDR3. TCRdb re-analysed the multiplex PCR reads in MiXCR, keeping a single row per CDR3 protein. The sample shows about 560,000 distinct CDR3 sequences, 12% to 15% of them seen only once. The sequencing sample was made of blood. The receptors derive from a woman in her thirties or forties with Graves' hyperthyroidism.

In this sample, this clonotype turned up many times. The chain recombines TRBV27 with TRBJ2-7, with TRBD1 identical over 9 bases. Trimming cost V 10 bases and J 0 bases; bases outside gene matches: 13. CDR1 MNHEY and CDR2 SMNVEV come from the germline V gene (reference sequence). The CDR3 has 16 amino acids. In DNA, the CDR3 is TGTGCCAACTTGATACCGGGACAGGGTTTCTCCTACGAGCAGTACTTC. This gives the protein CANLIPGQGFSYEQYF.

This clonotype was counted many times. The CDR3 bases are TGTGCCAGCAGCCTGACAGTGGTACCTGAAGCTTTCTTT. Translating it yields CASSLTVVPEAFF. The J gene is TRBJ1-1, the V gene TRBV12-3 or TRBV12-4; the D gene is possibly TRBD1 (5 bases). CDR3 length equals 13 residues. V was cut by 6 bases and J by 6 bases, with 14 bases left in between.

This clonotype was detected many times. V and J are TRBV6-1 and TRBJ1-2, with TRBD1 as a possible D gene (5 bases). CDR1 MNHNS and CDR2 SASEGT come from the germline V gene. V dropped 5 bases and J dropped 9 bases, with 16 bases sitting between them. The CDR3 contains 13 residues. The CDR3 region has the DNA TGTGCCAGCAGTTCTCCGGGACGACGTAGCTACACCTTC. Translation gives CASSSPGRRSYTF.

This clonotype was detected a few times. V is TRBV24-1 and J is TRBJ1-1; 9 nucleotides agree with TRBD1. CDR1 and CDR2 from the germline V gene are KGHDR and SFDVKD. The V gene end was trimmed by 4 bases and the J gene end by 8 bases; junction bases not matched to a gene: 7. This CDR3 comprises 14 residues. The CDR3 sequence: CATSETGGTKEAFF. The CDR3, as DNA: TGTGCCACCAGTGAAACAGGGGGCACCAAAGAAGCTTTCTTT.

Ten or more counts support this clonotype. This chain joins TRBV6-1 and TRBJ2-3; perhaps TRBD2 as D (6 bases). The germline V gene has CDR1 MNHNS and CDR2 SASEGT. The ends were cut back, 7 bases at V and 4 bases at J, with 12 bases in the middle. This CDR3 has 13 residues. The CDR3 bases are TGTGCCAGCAAAACGGGAGTAGCAGATACGCAGTATTTT. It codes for CASKTGVADTQYF.

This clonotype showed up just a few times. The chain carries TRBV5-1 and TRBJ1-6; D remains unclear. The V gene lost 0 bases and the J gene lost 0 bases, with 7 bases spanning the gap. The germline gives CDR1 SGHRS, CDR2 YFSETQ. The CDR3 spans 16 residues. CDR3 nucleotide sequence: TGCGCCAGCAGCTTGGCAGCTGGCTCCTATAATTCACCCCTCCACTTT. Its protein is CASSLAAGSYNSPLHF.

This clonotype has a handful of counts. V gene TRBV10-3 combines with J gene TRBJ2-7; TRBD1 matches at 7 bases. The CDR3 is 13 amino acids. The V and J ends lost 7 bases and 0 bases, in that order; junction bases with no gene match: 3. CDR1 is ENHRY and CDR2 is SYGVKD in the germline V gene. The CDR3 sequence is CAIKGDSSYEQYF. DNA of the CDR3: TGTGCCATCAAAGGGGACAGCTCCTACGAGCAGTACTTC.

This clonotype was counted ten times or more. Written as DNA, the CDR3 is TGTGCCAGCAGCACCGGGACACAGACCCTCCTACGCGAGCAGTACTTC. Its protein is CASSTGTQTLLREQYF. This chain joins TRBV11-2 and TRBJ2-7; D possibly corresponds to TRBD1 (6 bases). Trimming removed 5 bases at V and 6 bases at J, with 23 bases between. The CDR3 extends over 16 amino acids. Germline loops: CDR1 SGHAT, CDR2 FQNNGV.

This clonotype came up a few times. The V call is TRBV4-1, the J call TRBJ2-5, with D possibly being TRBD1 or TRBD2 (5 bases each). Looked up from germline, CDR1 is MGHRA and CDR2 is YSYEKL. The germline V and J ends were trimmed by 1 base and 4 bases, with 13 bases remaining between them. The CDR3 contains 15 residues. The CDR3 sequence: CASSQGTGRGETQYF. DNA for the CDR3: TGCGCCAGCAGCCAAGGCACGGGACGGGGAGAGACCCAGTACTTC.

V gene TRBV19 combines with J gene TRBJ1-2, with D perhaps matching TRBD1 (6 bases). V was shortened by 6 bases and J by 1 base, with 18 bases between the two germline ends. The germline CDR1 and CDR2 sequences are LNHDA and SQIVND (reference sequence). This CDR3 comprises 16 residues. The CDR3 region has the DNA TGTGCCAGTAGCCGGACAGCCTTATACTTTAACTATGGCTACACCTTC. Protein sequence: CASSRTALYFNYGYTF.

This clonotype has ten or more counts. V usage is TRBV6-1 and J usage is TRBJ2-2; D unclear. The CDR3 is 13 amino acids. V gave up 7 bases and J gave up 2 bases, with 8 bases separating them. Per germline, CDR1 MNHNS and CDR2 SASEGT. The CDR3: CASITDNTGELFF. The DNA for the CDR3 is TGTGCCAGCATAACAGATAACACCGGGGAGCTGTTTTTT.

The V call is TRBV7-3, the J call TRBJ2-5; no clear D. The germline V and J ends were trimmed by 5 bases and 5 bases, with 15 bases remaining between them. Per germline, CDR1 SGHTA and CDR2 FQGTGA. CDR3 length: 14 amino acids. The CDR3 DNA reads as TGTGCCAGCAGCCCGGACCTGAATTTGGAGACCCAGTACTTC. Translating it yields CASSPDLNLETQYF.

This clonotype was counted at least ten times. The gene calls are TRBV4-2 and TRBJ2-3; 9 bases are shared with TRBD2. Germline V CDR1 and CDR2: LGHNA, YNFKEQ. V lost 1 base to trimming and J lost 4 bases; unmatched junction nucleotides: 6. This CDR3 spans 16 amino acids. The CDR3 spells CASSQGEAGGADTQYF. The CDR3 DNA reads TGTGCCAGCAGCCAAGGGGAAGCGGGGGGTGCAGATACGCAGTATTTT.

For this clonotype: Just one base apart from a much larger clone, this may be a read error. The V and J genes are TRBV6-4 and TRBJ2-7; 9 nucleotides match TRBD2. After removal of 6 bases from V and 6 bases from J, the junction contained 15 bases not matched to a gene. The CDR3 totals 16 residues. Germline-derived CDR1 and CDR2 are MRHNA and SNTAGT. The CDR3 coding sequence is TGTGCCAGCAGCCAAGACCGAGCGGGAGGCACCGGCGAGCAGTACTTC. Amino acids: CASSQDRAGGTGEQYF.

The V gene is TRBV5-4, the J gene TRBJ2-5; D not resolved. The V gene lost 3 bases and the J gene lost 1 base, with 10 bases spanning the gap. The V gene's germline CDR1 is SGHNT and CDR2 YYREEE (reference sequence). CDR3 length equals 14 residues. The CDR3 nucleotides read TGTGCCAGCAGCTCTCGTTCCAGCCAAGAGACCCAGTACTTC. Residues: CASSSRSSQETQYF.

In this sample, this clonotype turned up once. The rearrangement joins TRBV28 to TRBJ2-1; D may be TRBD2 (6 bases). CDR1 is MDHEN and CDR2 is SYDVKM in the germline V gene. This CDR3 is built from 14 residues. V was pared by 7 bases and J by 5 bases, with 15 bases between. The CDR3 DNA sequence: TGTGCCAGCACGGGAGTAGCGGCGAACAATGAGCAGTTCTTC. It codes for CASTGVAANNEQFF.

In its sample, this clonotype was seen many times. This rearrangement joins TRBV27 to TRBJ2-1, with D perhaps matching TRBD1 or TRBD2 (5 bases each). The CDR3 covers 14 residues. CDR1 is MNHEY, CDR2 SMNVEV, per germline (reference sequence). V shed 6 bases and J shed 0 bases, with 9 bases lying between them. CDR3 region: CASSGTFSYNEQFF. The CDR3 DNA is TGTGCCAGCAGCGGGACGTTCTCCTACAATGAGCAGTTCTTC.

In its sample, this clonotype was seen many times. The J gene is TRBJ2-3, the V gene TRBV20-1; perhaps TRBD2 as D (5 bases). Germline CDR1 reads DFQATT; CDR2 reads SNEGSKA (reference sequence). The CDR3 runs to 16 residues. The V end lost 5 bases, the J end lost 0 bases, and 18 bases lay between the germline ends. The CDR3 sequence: CSAPPPSGVSTDTQYF. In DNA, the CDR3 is TGCAGTGCTCCACCCCCGTCCGGGGTAAGCACAGATACGCAGTATTTT.

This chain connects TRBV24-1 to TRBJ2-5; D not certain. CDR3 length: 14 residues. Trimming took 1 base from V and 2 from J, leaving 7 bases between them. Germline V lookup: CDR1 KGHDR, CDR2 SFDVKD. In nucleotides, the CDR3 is TGTGCCACCAGTGATTTTGAACAACAAGAGACCCAGTACTTC. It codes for CATSDFEQQETQYF.

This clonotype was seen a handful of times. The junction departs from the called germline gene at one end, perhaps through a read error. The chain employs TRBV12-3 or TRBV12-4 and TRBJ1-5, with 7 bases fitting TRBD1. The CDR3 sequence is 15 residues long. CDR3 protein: CASSFRQGSDQPQHF. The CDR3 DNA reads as TGTGCCAGCAGTTTCCGACAGGGTAGCGATCAGCCCCAGCATTTT.

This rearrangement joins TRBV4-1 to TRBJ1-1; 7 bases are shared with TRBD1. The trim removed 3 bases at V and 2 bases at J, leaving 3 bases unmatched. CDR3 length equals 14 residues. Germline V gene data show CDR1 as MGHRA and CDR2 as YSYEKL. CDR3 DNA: TGCGCCAGCAGCCAGTGGACAGGTAACACTGAAGCTTTCTTT. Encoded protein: CASSQWTGNTEAFF.